This entry lists 24 T cell receptor beta chains sequenced from one sample in a study of technical replicates of blood from several donors. TCRdb's copy holds only in-frame clones and misses some; the assay was immunoSEQ multiplex PCR. The table records 80,000 to 85,000 clones, approximately 90% of them present only once. The sample consisted of T cells isolated from PBMCs. All receptors come from a human donor in good health.

The rearrangement uses TRBV6-5 and TRBJ2-1; 7 positions match TRBD2. The CDR3 is made up of 14 amino acids. Germline values: CDR1 MNHEY, CDR2 SVGAGI. The V gene end was trimmed by 4 bases and the J gene end by 6 bases; junction bases not matched to a gene: 6. The CDR3 DNA is TGTGCCAGCAGTTCCGGACTAGTCGTCAATGAGCAGTTCTTC. Translated: CASSSGLVVNEQFF.

The V call is TRBV15, the J call TRBJ2-3, with TRBD1 matching 8 bases. The germline CDR1 and CDR2 sequences are LNHNV and YYDKDF (reference sequence). The junction had 6 bases not matched to a gene; V was cut back by 1 base and J by 3 bases. CDR3 length: 16 amino acids. CDR3 nucleotide sequence: TGTGCCACCAGCAGAGGCTCAGGACAGGGAACAGATACGCAGTATTTT. Its translation: CATSRGSGQGTDTQYF.

The chain links TRBV29-1 to TRBJ2-7; weak D call: TRBD1 (6 bases). Germline V CDR1 and CDR2: SQVTM, ANQGSEA. This CDR3 contains 15 residues. Deletions cut 1 base from V and 2 bases from J, with 15 bases between. CDR3 in amino acids: CSVEGVRAGAYEQYF. CDR3 DNA: TGCAGCGTTGAAGGTGTGAGGGCAGGGGCCTACGAGCAGTACTTC.

V gene TRBV6-1 combines with J gene TRBJ1-5, with 10 bases lining up with TRBD1. The CDR3 extends over 15 amino acids. Germline assignment: CDR1 MNHNS and CDR2 SASEGT. Losses at the gene ends were 7 bases for V and 6 bases for J; bases not matched to a gene: 9. Written as DNA, the CDR3 is TGTGCCAGCACCCAAGACAGGGGGCTACGTCAGCCCCAGCATTTT. Protein: CASTQDRGLRQPQHF.

This chain uses TRBV10-1 with TRBJ1-2; TRBD1 matches 10 bases. The CDR3 has 15 amino acids. Germline V gene lookup returns CDR1 WNHNN and CDR2 SYGVQD (reference sequence). J was trimmed by 6 bases and V by 6 bases; bases with no gene match: 10. The CDR3 sequence is CASRMKDRGNHGYTF. The CDR3 coding sequence is TGCGCCAGCAGGATGAAGGACAGGGGGAATCATGGCTACACCTTC.

The chain uses TRBV7-2 and TRBJ2-7; TRBD2 matches at 7 bases. The CDR3 covers 15 residues. Germline V gene lookup returns CDR1 SGHTA and CDR2 FQGNSA. The V gene end was trimmed by 1 base and the J gene end by 3 bases; junction bases not matched to a gene: 6. CDR3: CASSLVSRGSYEQYF. The CDR3 DNA reads TGTGCCAGCAGCTTAGTGTCGCGGGGGAGCTACGAGCAGTACTTC.

This clone is a singleton in its sample. This chain links TRBV10-3 with TRBJ2-3; D is unresolved. Deletions cut 10 bases from V and 4 bases from J, with 12 bases between. Per germline, CDR1 ENHRY and CDR2 SYGVKD. This CDR3 region has 12 residues. The CDR3 here is CATYSSADTQYF. As DNA, the CDR3 is TGTGCCACCTACTCATCGGCAGATACGCAGTATTTT.

Worth noting for this clone: This sample includes further DNA sequences coding for the same CDR3. The chain is built from TRBV7-9 and TRBJ1-1; D not resolved. CDR1 and CDR2 from the germline V gene are SEHNR and FQNEAQ (reference sequence). The ends were cut back, 5 bases at V and 4 bases at J, with 8 bases in the middle. This CDR3 has 12 residues. CDR3 protein: CASSLRGTEAFF. CDR3 nucleotide sequence: TGTGCCAGCAGCCTTCGGGGCACTGAAGCTTTCTTT.

Only one count was recorded for this clone. The V gene is TRBV9, the J gene TRBJ2-6, with TRBD2 as a possible D gene (5 bases). The germline V gene encodes CDR1 SGDLS and CDR2 YYNGEE. This CDR3 contains 15 residues. The ends were cut back, 2 bases at V and 2 bases at J, with 8 bases in the middle. The CDR3 protein is CASSVAGAGANVLTF. In nucleotides, the CDR3 is TGTGCCAGCAGCGTTGCCGGGGCTGGGGCCAACGTCCTGACTTTC.

CDR3 nucleotide sequence: TGTGCCAGCAGCCGGACAGGGGTGGATACGCAGTATTTT. Its protein is CASSRTGVDTQYF. This sequence joins TRBV6-6 and TRBJ2-3; TRBD1 matches at 9 bases. V was pared by 6 bases and J by 6 bases, with 4 bases of the junction left unmatched. The CDR3 extends over 13 amino acids. Germline V gives CDR1 MNHNY, CDR2 SVGAGI (reference sequence).

This clone was found once. This chain's CDR3 is CASSIGGNEQFF. The DNA of the CDR3 is TGTGCCAGTAGTATCGGCGGGAATGAGCAGTTCTTC. V and J are TRBV19 and TRBJ2-1; a possible D gene is TRBD2 (5 bases). Germline CDR1 and CDR2: LNHDA and SQIVND (reference sequence). This CDR3 is 12 amino acids long. Trimming took 3 bases from V and 7 from J, leaving 7 bases between them.

This rearrangement joins TRBV4-1 to TRBJ2-5; D remains unclear. V was clipped by 0 bases and J by 2 bases, with 7 bases between them. The CDR3 totals 14 residues. Germline V gives CDR1 MGHRA, CDR2 YSYEKL. CDR3 nucleotides: TGCGCCAGCAGCCAAGATCGAGTTCAAGAGACCCAGTACTTC. Amino acid sequence: CASSQDRVQETQYF.

This chain uses TRBV19 with TRBJ1-2, with D perhaps TRBD1 (6 bases). V was cut by 5 bases and J by 4 bases, with 11 bases left in between. The CDR3 has 13 residues. Germline V CDR1 and CDR2: LNHDA, SQIVND (reference sequence). This CDR3 reads CASSQQGFYGYTF. As DNA, the CDR3 is TGTGCCAGTAGTCAACAGGGATTCTATGGCTACACCTTC. The variable domain in full, with the rest retrieved from reference TRBV19 and TRBJ1-2, is DGGITQSPKYLFRKEGQNVTLSCEQNLNHDAMYWYRQDPGQGLRLIYYSQIVNDFQKGDIAEGYSVSREKKESFPLTVTSAQKNPTAFYLCASSQQGFYGYTFGSGTRLTVV.

This clone was detected only once. An end of the junction differs from the germline gene, which may be a read error. The chain uses TRBV9 and TRBJ1-1; no definite D call. The CDR3 runs to 8 residues. The germline V gene has CDR1 SGDLS and CDR2 YYNGEE. This chain's CDR3 is CASTDGLF. For the CDR3, the DNA is TGTGCCAGCACTGATGGCCTTTTT.

The chain carries TRBV5-5 and TRBJ1-2; D call uncertain. Germline CDR1 SGHKS, CDR2 YYEKEE (reference sequence). The V end lost 0 bases, the J end lost 3 bases, and 9 bases lay between the germline ends. The CDR3 runs to 14 residues. The CDR3 loop reads CASSLARSDYGYTF. In DNA form, the CDR3 reads TGTGCCAGCAGCTTGGCCCGGTCGGACTATGGCTACACCTTC.

This rearrangement joins TRBV28 to TRBJ2-5; 12 nucleotides match TRBD1. The CDR3 loop spans 16 amino acids. Germline V gives CDR1 MDHEN, CDR2 SYDVKM. J was trimmed by 5 bases and V by 0 bases; bases with no gene match: 4. CDR3 bases: TGTGCCAGCAGTTTATGGCGGGACAGGGGGCTGGAGACCCAGTACTTC. Translating it yields CASSLWRDRGLETQYF.

V is TRBV11-3 and J is TRBJ1-2; no clear D. V gave up 1 base and J gave up 1 base, with 10 bases separating them. The germline V gene encodes CDR1 SGHNT and CDR2 YENEEA. There are 15 residues in the CDR3. In DNA form, the CDR3 reads TGTGCCAGCAGCTTAGGTCCAGAAATTAACTATGGCTACACCTTC. This codes for CASSLGPEINYGYTF.

The V and J genes are TRBV30 and TRBJ1-2; D gene uncertain. The CDR3 is made up of 8 amino acids. V was shortened by 7 bases and J by 13 bases, with 10 bases between the two germline ends. CDR1 is GTSNPN and CDR2 is SVGIG in the germline V gene (reference sequence). CDR3: CASPPFTF. CDR3 in DNA: TGTGCCTCCCCCCCCTTCACCTTC.

The chain uses TRBV27 and TRBJ2-5; TRBD1 aligns across 7 bases. V lost 2 bases and J lost 4; bases outside the gene matches: 4. Germline CDR1 is MNHEY and CDR2 is SMNVEV (reference sequence). This CDR3 has 14 amino acids. CDR3 coding DNA: TGTGCCAGCAGTTTACAGGGGGTGTTAGAGACCCAGTACTTC. Protein: CASSLQGVLETQYF.

The chain employs TRBV6-1 and TRBJ2-1; no firm D call. Germline assignment: CDR1 MNHNS and CDR2 SASEGT. With 5 bases removed from V and 0 bases from J, the gap between germline ends came to 11 bases. The CDR3 has 15 residues. CDR3 protein: CASSLIPSSYNEQFF. CDR3 sequence (DNA): TGTGCCAGCAGTTTAATCCCGAGCTCCTACAATGAGCAGTTCTTC.

The chain recombines TRBV4-1 with TRBJ1-2; D remains ambiguous. Germline V gene sequence: CDR1 MGHRA, CDR2 YSYEKL. The CDR3 has 14 amino acids. The V end was cut by 3 bases, the J end by 6 bases, with 14 bases between. CDR3 nucleotides: TGCGCCAGCAGCCACGACGCCGAGGAGCATGGCTACACCTTC. Residues: CASSHDAEEHGYTF.

This chain joins TRBV7-9 and TRBJ2-1; 11 nucleotides agree with TRBD2. The CDR3 covers 18 residues. Trimming cost V 1 base and J 1 base; bases outside gene matches: 6. Germline loops: CDR1 SEHNR, CDR2 FQNEAQ (reference sequence). As DNA, the CDR3 is TGTGCCAGCAGCTTAGTAGTCCTAGCGGGGGGTTCCTACAATGAGCAGTTCTTC. Its protein is CASSLVVLAGGSYNEQFF.

J is TRBJ2-1 and V is TRBV5-4, with TRBD2 matching over 15 bases. The junction had 8 bases not matched to a gene; V was cut back by 10 bases and J by 9 bases. There are 14 residues in the CDR3. Germline V CDR1 and CDR2: SGHNT, YYREEE (reference sequence). The CDR3 nucleotides read TGTGCCTCCAAAAGGACTAGCGGGAGGGTTGAGCAGTTCTTC. This codes for CASKRTSGRVEQFF.

The chain is built from TRBV19 and TRBJ1-3; D is undetermined. The length of the CDR3 is 14 residues. Per germline, CDR1 LNHDA and CDR2 SQIVND (reference sequence). Trimming took 0 bases from V and 3 from J, leaving 6 bases between them. CDR3 loop: CASSIERFGNTIYF. In DNA form, the CDR3 reads TGTGCCAGTAGTATAGAGAGGTTTGGAAACACCATATATTTT. Full variable domain (outside the CDR3, taken from reference TRBV19 and TRBJ1-3): DGGITQSPKYLFRKEGQNVTLSCEQNLNHDAMYWYRQDPGQGLRLIYYSQIVNDFQKGDIAEGYSVSREKKESFPLTVTSAQKNPTAFYLCASSIERFGNTIYFGEGSWLTVV.